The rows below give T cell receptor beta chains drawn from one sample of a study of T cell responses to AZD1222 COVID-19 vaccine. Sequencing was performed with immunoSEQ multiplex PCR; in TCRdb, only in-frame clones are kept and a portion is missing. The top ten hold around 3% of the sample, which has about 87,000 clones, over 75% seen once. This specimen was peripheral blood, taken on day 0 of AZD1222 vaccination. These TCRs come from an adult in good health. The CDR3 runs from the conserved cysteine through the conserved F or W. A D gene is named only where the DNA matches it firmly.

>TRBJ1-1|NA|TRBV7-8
CASSGANTEAFF
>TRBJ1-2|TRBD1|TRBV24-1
CATSDPTGDFYGYTF
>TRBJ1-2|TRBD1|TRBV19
CASSTLDRGQGGYTF
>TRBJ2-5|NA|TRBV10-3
CATSSGNEETQYF
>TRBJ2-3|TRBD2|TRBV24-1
CATSDPGLAGAPTDTQYF
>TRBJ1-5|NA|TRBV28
CASSSDTVFNQPQHF
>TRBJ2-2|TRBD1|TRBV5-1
CASSLKGGNGELFF
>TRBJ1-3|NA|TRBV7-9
CASSPRTYSGSLF
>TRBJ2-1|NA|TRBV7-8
CASSLGGALSNNEQFF
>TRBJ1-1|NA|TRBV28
CASSFTRRGADAFF
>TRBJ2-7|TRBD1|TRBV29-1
CSVRTGEEQYF
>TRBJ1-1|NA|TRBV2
CASARGGREAFF
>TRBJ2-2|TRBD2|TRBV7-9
CASSLGAGALTNTGELFF
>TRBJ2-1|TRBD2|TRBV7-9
CASSLEGGSGNEQFF
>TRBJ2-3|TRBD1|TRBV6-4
CASSLQGAADTQYF
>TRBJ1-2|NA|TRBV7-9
CASSLETAYGYTF
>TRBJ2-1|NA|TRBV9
CASSVEGVHNEQFF
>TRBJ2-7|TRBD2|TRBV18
CASSPELAGGGDEQYF
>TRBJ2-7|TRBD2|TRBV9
CASSVLAGDGEQYF
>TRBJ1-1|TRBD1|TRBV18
CASSPTQGEVTEAFF
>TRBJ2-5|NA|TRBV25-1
CASSRAGTSVTQYF
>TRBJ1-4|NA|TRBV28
CASSFPGGFNEKLFF
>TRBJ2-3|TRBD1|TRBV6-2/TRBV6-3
CASSGLAGQGADTQYF
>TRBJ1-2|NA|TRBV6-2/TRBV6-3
CASSTRTTNYGYTF
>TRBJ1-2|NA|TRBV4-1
CASSQDALANYGYTF
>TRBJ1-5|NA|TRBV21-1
CASSKTCQPQHF
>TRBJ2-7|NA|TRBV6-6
CASRVAGLTYEQYF
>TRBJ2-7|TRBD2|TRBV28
CASSPGLAGGFEQYF
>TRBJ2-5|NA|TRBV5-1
CASSLDRELETQYF
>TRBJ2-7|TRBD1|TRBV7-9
CASSPVSWTGERYEQYF
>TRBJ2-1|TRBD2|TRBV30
CAWSLGTSGIQFF
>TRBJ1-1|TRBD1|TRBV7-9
CASSPRQGVNTEAFF
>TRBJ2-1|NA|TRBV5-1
CASSLPEHNEQFF
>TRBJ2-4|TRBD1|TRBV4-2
CASSQDTGDRVMNSQNIQYF
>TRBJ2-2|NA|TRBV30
CAWKEGGRTGELFF
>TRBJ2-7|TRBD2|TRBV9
CASSAGLVSYEQYF
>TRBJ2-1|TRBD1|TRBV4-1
CASSQVRTGSNEQFF
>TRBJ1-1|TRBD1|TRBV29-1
CSVAGTVLNTEAFF
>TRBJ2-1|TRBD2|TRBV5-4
CASSLEAGGPGEQFF
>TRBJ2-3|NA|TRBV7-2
CASSLGADTQYF
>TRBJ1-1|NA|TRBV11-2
CASSHRTPPAEAFF
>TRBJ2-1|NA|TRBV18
CASSASNEQFF
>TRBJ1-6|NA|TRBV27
CASSLYGENSPLHF
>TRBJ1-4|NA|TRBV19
CASRPRTEKLFF
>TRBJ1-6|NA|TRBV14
CASSQGTANSPLHF
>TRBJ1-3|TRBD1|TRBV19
CASSSTGSGNTIYF
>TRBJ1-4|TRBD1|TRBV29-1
CSAKRTGVTYEKLFF
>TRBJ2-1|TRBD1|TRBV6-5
CASSPQGSSYNEQFF
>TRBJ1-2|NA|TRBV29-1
CSGSTGINYGYTF
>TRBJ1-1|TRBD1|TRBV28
CASSLYLGQGAYTEAFF